These 5 T cell receptor beta chains were sequenced from one sample in a study of spatial heterogeneity in lung cancer. TCRdb re-derived calls from the 5' RACE reads in MiXCR, one entry per CDR3 protein. The sample records approximately 93,000 distinct CDR3 sequences, roughly 19% being singletons. Time point: blood at routine non-recurrence follow-up after resection. The sample consisted of PBMCs, taken at follow-up. The receptors come from a male donor with early-stage non-small cell lung cancer.

This chain connects TRBV10-3 to TRBJ1-5; D is unclear. Trimming removed 0 bases at V and 3 bases at J, with 12 bases between. Germline lookup yields CDR1 ENHRY and CDR2 SYGVKD. CDR3 length: 16 residues. The CDR3 nucleotides are TGTGCCATCAGTGAGTCGATTACCAGGAACAATCAGCCCCAGCATTTT. This codes for CAISESITRNNQPQHF.

This clonotype has only a few counts. The chain couples TRBV6-6 to TRBJ2-6, with a weak D call TRBD2 (5 bases). There are 14 residues in the CDR3. CDR1 MNHNY and CDR2 SVGAGI come from the germline V gene (reference sequence). Trimming removed 6 bases at V and 4 bases at J, with 10 bases between. The CDR3 sequence: CASRRAEGANVLTF. CDR3 bases: TGTGCCAGCAGGAGGGCTGAAGGGGCCAACGTCCTGACTTTC.

This rearrangement joins TRBV5-1 to TRBJ2-5, with TRBD1 matching 9 bases. The V segment lost 4 bases and the J segment 1 base; nucleotides outside the gene matches: 8. CDR1 and CDR2 from the germline V gene are SGHRS and YFSETQ. The CDR3 extends over 16 amino acids. The CDR3 DNA reads as TGCGCCAGCAGCCAGGGACAGGGAGGATTCCAAGAGACCCAGTACTTC. It encodes CASSQGQGGFQETQYF.

The CDR3 is CASSLKIIPAYGYTF. CDR3 DNA sequence: TGTGCCAGCAGCTTAAAGATAATTCCTGCCTATGGCTACACCTTC. The chain combines TRBV11-2 with TRBJ1-2; D gene ambiguous. Trimming left V 2 bases short and J 4 bases short, with 14 bases between. This CDR3 region has 15 residues. The germline CDR1 and CDR2 sequences are SGHAT and FQNNGV. The variable domain in full, with the rest retrieved from reference TRBV11-2 and TRBJ1-2, is EAGVAQSPRYKIIEKRQSVAFWCNPISGHATLYWYQQILGQGPKLLIQFQNNGVVDDSQLPKDRFSAERLKGVDSTLKIQPAKLEDSAVYLCASSLKIIPAYGYTFGSGTRLTVV.

This clonotype was recorded once. The chain is built from TRBV20-1 and TRBJ1-2; maybe TRBD1 (5 bases). The CDR3 extends over 13 amino acids. The V gene's germline CDR1 is DFQATT and CDR2 SNEGSKA (reference sequence). V gave up 5 bases and J gave up 4 bases, with 14 bases separating them. The CDR3 DNA reads TGCAGTGCTCGGCAGGGCAACCTCTATGGCTACACCTTC. Its protein product is CSARQGNLYGYTF.